This TCR beta chain was found in a study of CD8 T cells in Susac syndrome. The study sequenced TCR beta in blood CD8+ and CD4+ T cells. The multiple sclerosis controls were treatment-naive patients affected by stable or active relapsing-remitting disease. TEMRA cells were FACS-enriched, with CD8+ and CD4+ T cells isolated negatively. RNA amounts of roughly 0.45 to 1 ug underwent reverse transcription with random hexamers. MiXCR, applied by TCRdb to the immunoSEQ multiplex PCR reads, yields one record per CDR3 protein. Of 200,000 to 300,000 distinct CDR3 sequences in the sample, around 95% were seen once. Germline V gives CDR1 MNHNS, CDR2 SASEGT. The CDR3 contains 18 residues. With 6 bases clipped from V and 3 bases from J, the junction kept 12 bases outside the gene matches.

The sequencing sample was made of CD4+ T cells from PBMCs. This clonotype originated in a human donor with multiple sclerosis. The chain uses TRBV6-1 and TRBJ2-6; 9 bases match TRBD1. The CDR3 sequence is CASSPGQGTLVGANVLTF. DNA of the CDR3: TGTGCCAGCAGCCCGGGACAGGGAACCCTCGTTGGGGCCAACGTCCTGACTTTC.